These 27 T cell receptor beta chains originate from one sample sequenced in a study of patients and donors after allogeneic stem cell transplantation. TCRdb recomputed calls from the RT-PCR reads with MiXCR, one row per CDR3 protein. This repertoire shows some 880,000 distinct CDR3 sequences, 18% found once; its top ten account for about 6%. The material sequenced was blood, either unsorted or a sorted T cell fraction (not recorded which). The receptor set was obtained from a human donor who was either an allogeneic HSCT recipient or a stem cell or donor lymphocyte infusion donor (not recorded which). It is not recorded whose cells these are; they may come from a transplant donor.

The chain recombines TRBV20-1 with TRBJ1-1, with D unresolved. The V end was cut by 6 bases, the J end by 1 base, with 15 bases between. Germline lookup yields CDR1 DFQATT and CDR2 SNEGSKA (reference sequence). This CDR3 is built from 14 residues. The CDR3: CSARWRARNTEAFF. The CDR3 DNA reads as TGCAGTGCCCGGTGGCGGGCACGGAACACTGAAGCTTTCTTT.

There are many counts of this clonotype. The chain uses TRBV12-3 or TRBV12-4 and TRBJ2-1; D is undetermined. With 5 bases removed from V and 1 base from J, the gap between germline ends came to 15 bases. The CDR3 extends over 16 amino acids. This CDR3 is CASSVGSRRSYNEQFF. CDR3 in DNA: TGTGCCAGCAGTGTTGGCTCGCGACGTTCCTACAATGAGCAGTTCTTC.

This clonotype has more than one count but fewer than ten. The V and J genes are TRBV5-1 and TRBJ2-7; TRBD1 aligns across 7 bases. The CDR3 length is 15 residues. Trimming cost V 4 bases and J 2 bases; bases outside gene matches: 9. Germline loops: CDR1 SGHRS, CDR2 YFSETQ. The CDR3 region is CASSRGGQMTYEQYF. The CDR3 region has the DNA TGCGCCAGCAGCCGTGGGGGACAGATGACCTACGAGCAGTACTTC.

V is TRBV7-8 and J is TRBJ2-1, with TRBD2 as a possible D gene (6 bases). The length of the CDR3 is 14 residues. Deletions cut 3 bases from V and 5 bases from J, with 11 bases between. Germline V gives CDR1 SGHVS, CDR2 FQNEAQ. CDR3 in DNA: TGTGCCAGCAGCTTGGAGGGGATGGACAATGAGCAGTTCTTC. This sequence encodes CASSLEGMDNEQFF.

The table lists this clonotype with many counts. The chain joins TRBV29-1 to TRBJ2-5; D call uncertain. CDR3 length: 13 residues. Germline CDR1 and CDR2: SQVTM and ANQGSEA. V dropped 7 bases and J dropped 2 bases, with 14 bases sitting between them. CDR3 nucleotide sequence: TGCAGCGCGGGTCTCAAGTTACAAGAGACCCAGTACTTC. It translates to CSAGLKLQETQYF. The variable domain in full, completed from reference TRBV29-1 and TRBJ2-5, reads SAVISQKPSRDICQRGTSLTIQCQVDSQVTMMFWYRQQPGQSLTLIATANQGSEATYESGFVIDKFPISRPNLTFSTLTVSNMSPEDSSIYLCSAGLKLQETQYFGPGTRLLVL.

This chain links TRBV19 with TRBJ1-5; D may be TRBD1 (5 bases). Germline V gene data show CDR1 as LNHDA and CDR2 as SQIVND (reference sequence). V was shortened by 10 bases and J by 6 bases, with 10 bases between the two germline ends. CDR3 length equals 11 residues. CDR3 coding DNA: TGTGCCACCGGGGGGTTTCAGCCCCAGCATTTT. This gives the protein CATGGFQPQHF.

At least ten counts were recorded for this clonotype. V gene TRBV12-3 or TRBV12-4 combines with J gene TRBJ2-2, with 7 bases fitting TRBD2. The CDR3 extends over 17 amino acids. V shed 2 bases, J shed 2 bases, and the junction held 8 bases outside the gene matches. The DNA for the CDR3 is TGTGCCAGCAGTTTACGTCCGGGACTACCTAACACCGGGGAGCTGTTTTTT. Residues: CASSLRPGLPNTGELFF.

In this sample, this clonotype turned up a few times. The chain recombines TRBV12-3 or TRBV12-4 with TRBJ1-5; no firm D call. V lost 6 bases, J lost 2 bases, and 20 bases lay in between. This CDR3 region has 17 residues. The CDR3 region is CASRSEGFAVGNQPQHF. CDR3 bases: TGTGCCAGCAGGAGTGAGGGTTTTGCGGTCGGCAATCAGCCCCAGCATTTT.

This rearrangement joins TRBV6-5 to TRBJ2-2, with 12 bases lining up with TRBD2. Germline CDR1 is MNHEY and CDR2 is SVGAGI. Losses at the gene ends were 3 bases for V and 6 bases for J; bases not matched to a gene: 5. This CDR3 has 16 residues. The CDR3 DNA is TGTGCCAGCAGTTATCGACTAGCGGGAGACGCCGGGGAGCTGTTTTTT. This gives the protein CASSYRLAGDAGELFF.

This clonotype was detected only a few times. This sequence joins TRBV7-9 and TRBJ1-1; 8 bases line up with TRBD1. The CDR3 length is 15 residues. Germline V gene sequence: CDR1 SEHNR, CDR2 FQNEAQ (reference sequence). V dropped 1 base and J dropped 4; count of bases not matched to a gene: 5. For the CDR3, the DNA is TGTGCCAGCAGCTTAGGAGAGACAGGGGCCACTGAAGCTTTCTTT. As protein: CASSLGETGATEAFF.

The chain combines TRBV18 with TRBJ1-1; TRBD1 might be the D (6 bases). The germline CDR1 and CDR2 sequences are KGHSH and LQKENI. The CDR3 extends over 14 amino acids. V lost 2 bases and J 5 bases, leaving 12 bases between the germline ends. CDR3 region: CASSPGTRGTEAFF. Written as DNA, the CDR3 is TGTGCCAGCTCACCAGGGACTAGGGGGACTGAAGCTTTCTTT.

The chain employs TRBV7-8 and TRBJ2-3; 11 bases agree with TRBD2. Germline assignment: CDR1 SGHVS and CDR2 FQNEAQ. V shed 4 bases and J 5 bases; nucleotides not matched to a gene: 14. This CDR3 spans 18 amino acids. DNA for the CDR3: TGTGCCAGCAGCTCCCGTCTCCCCATACTAGCGGGGGAAGATACGCAGTATTTT. The encoded protein is CASSSRLPILAGEDTQYF.

V usage is TRBV4-2 and J usage is TRBJ2-1; 8 bases line up with TRBD2. The CDR3 covers 17 residues. J gave up 5 bases and V 4 bases, and 13 bases lay outside the gene matches. Germline V CDR1 and CDR2: LGHNA, YNFKEQ. The CDR3 DNA is TGTGCCAGCAGCCCCCAACAGGGACTAGTATCCGACAATGAGCAGTTCTTC. Amino acids: CASSPQQGLVSDNEQFF.

The chain employs TRBV9 and TRBJ2-7; 11 bases are shared with TRBD2. This CDR3 is built from 15 residues. The V gene's germline CDR1 is SGDLS and CDR2 YYNGEE. Unmatched junction bases numbered 4, after V lost 3 bases and J lost 2 bases. The CDR3 nucleotides are TGTGCCAGCAGCGAAACTAGCGGGGGCCCCTACGAGCAGTACTTC. Its translation: CASSETSGGPYEQYF.

The rearrangement joins TRBV5-5 to TRBJ1-5, with 12 bases aligning to TRBD1. CDR3 size: 16 residues. Germline V lookup: CDR1 SGHKS, CDR2 YYEKEE (reference sequence). Trimming removed 4 bases from V and 3 bases from J; junction bases left unmatched: 5. The CDR3 nucleotides are TGTGCCAGCAGCCTAGGGACAGGGGGCATCAATCAGCCCCAGCATTTT. Its protein product is CASSLGTGGINQPQHF.

Remarks on this clonotype: At one boundary the junction diverges from the germline segment, which might be a read error. The chain links TRBV20-1 to TRBJ1-4; D ambiguous. Germline loops: CDR1 DFQATT, CDR2 SNEGSKA (reference sequence). CDR3 length: 15 residues. CDR3 protein: CSNLELGPTTEKLFF. The CDR3, as DNA: TGCAGTAACCTGGAGTTGGGCCCTACTACTGAAAAACTGTTTTTT.

This clonotype was counted only a few times. V and J are TRBV15 and TRBJ2-1, with a possible D match to TRBD1 (5 bases). The germline V and J ends were trimmed by 4 bases and 9 bases, with 19 bases remaining between them. The CDR3 totals 15 residues. Germline V gene lookup returns CDR1 LNHNV and CDR2 YYDKDF (reference sequence). The CDR3 here is CATSTTPQGPIEQFF. The CDR3 nucleotides are TGTGCCACCAGCACCACCCCTCAGGGCCCGATTGAGCAGTTCTTC.

This clonotype was seen repeatedly, ten times or more. The chain is built from TRBV12-3 or TRBV12-4 and TRBJ2-5; the D is unclear. The CDR3 loop spans 14 amino acids. V was cut by 2 bases and J by 1 base, with 8 bases left in between. The CDR3 reads CASSLKTGQETQYF. CDR3 sequence (DNA): TGTGCCAGCAGTTTAAAGACTGGCCAAGAGACCCAGTACTTC.

This clonotype was observed at least ten times. The gene calls are TRBV6-1 and TRBJ2-2, with D possibly being TRBD1 (6 bases). Germline CDR1 and CDR2: MNHNS and SASEGT. With 4 bases removed from V and 5 bases from J, the gap between germline ends came to 8 bases. The CDR3 is 13 residues long. In DNA form, the CDR3 reads TGTGCCAGCAGTGTCAGGGGAACCGGGGAGCTGTTTTTT. It translates to CASSVRGTGELFF.

The chain couples TRBV20-1 to TRBJ2-7, with a weak D call TRBD1 (5 bases). Trimming took 3 bases from V and 4 from J, leaving 10 bases between them. Germline CDR1 and CDR2: DFQATT and SNEGSKA (reference sequence). The CDR3 length is 12 residues. CDR3 DNA sequence: TGCAGTGCTAGGTCCCAGGGTTACGAGCAGTACTTC. It specifies CSARSQGYEQYF.

This chain connects TRBV12-3 or TRBV12-4 to TRBJ1-6; D is unclear. V gave up 2 bases and J gave up 6 bases, with 11 bases separating them. The CDR3 covers 15 residues. The CDR3 spells CASSLLGSGNSPLHF. For the CDR3, the DNA is TGTGCCAGCAGTTTACTAGGGAGCGGTAATTCACCCCTCCACTTT.

The DNA for the CDR3 is TGTGCCAGCAGGCCGGGACTAGCGCAAAACATTCAGTACTTC. It yields the protein CASRPGLAQNIQYF. The chain joins TRBV2 to TRBJ2-4; 10 positions agree with TRBD2. This CDR3 comprises 14 residues. The germline CDR1 and CDR2 sequences are SNHLY and FYNNEI. Trimming took 6 bases from V and 5 from J; bases not matched to a gene: 4.

This clonotype was counted between two and nine times. The genes are TRBV29-1 and TRBJ2-2; D gene uncertain. The germline V and J ends were trimmed by 6 bases and 3 bases, with 17 bases remaining between them. The CDR3 runs to 15 residues. Per the germline V gene, CDR1 is SQVTM and CDR2 is ANQGSEA. In DNA, the CDR3 is TGCAGCGTCCTCCAATTAGCCACGGACACCGGGGAGCTGTTTTTT. Amino acid sequence: CSVLQLATDTGELFF.

This clonotype has a handful of counts. J is TRBJ2-5 and V is TRBV5-1; weak D call: TRBD2 (6 bases). The germline CDR1 and CDR2 sequences are SGHRS and YFSETQ. The CDR3 is 15 residues long. V lost 4 bases and J 0 bases, leaving 13 bases between the germline ends. The CDR3 DNA reads TGCGCCAGCAGCCCCAGGACGGGGGACCAAGAGACCCAGTACTTC. This gives the protein CASSPRTGDQETQYF.

The chain is built from TRBV6-2 or TRBV6-3 and TRBJ1-5, with a tentative D call TRBD1 (5 bases). The CDR3 loop spans 15 amino acids. In germline, CDR1 is MNHEY, CDR2 SVGEGT. The germline V and J ends were trimmed by 4 bases and 3 bases, with 13 bases remaining between them. CDR3 region: CASSWSGGINQPQHF. CDR3 bases: TGTGCCAGCAGTTGGTCGGGGGGGATCAATCAGCCCCAGCATTTT.

The sample holds a few counts of this clonotype. The V call is TRBV27, the J call TRBJ2-7, with 7 nucleotides matching TRBD1. The germline V gene has CDR1 MNHEY and CDR2 SMNVEV (reference sequence). There are 15 residues in the CDR3. The trim removed 6 bases at V and 3 bases at J, leaving 11 bases unmatched. The CDR3 sequence: CASRLRRTGGYEQYF. Here the CDR3 DNA reads TGTGCCAGCAGACTCCGGCGGACAGGAGGCTACGAGCAGTACTTC.

This chain uses TRBV24-1 with TRBJ2-7, with TRBD1 matching 8 bases. V trimming: 11 bases; J trimming: 5 bases; junction bases outside the gene matches: 7. Germline CDR1 is KGHDR and CDR2 is SFDVKD. The CDR3 has 12 amino acids. The CDR3 here is CAIGQGGHEQYF. Written as DNA, the CDR3 is TGTGCCATCGGACAGGGTGGCCACGAGCAGTACTTC.